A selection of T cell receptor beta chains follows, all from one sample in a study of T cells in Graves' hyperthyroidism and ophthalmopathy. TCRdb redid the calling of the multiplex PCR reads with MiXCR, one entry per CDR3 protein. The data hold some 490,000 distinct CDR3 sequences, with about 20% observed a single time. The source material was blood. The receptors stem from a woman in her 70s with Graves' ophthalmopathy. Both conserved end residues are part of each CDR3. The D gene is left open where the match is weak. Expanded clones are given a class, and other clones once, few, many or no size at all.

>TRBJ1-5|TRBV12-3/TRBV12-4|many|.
CASSFRRNQPQHF
TGTGCCAGCAGTTTCAGAAGGAATCAGCCCCAGCATTTT
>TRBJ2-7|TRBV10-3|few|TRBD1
CAISEPETGVRNEQYF
TGTGCCATCAGTGAGCCTGAAACAGGGGTAAGGAACGAGCAGTACTTC
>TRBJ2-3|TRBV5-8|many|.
CASSLGPSGTDTQYF
TGTGCCAGCAGCTTGGGGCCTAGCGGCACAGATACGCAGTATTTT
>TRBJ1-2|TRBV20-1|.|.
CSARDRFGGLDGYTF
TGCAGTGCTAGAGATAGGTTTGGGGGGCTTGATGGCTACACCTTC
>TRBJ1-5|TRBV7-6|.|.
CASAWDSNQPQHF
TGTGCCAGCGCGTGGGATAGCAATCAGCCCCAGCATTTT
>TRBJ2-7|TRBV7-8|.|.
CASSLGIGGLRTYEQYF
TGTGCCAGCAGCTTAGGTATCGGTGGCTTACGGACCTACGAGCAGTACTTC
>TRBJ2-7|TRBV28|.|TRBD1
CASSLRDRVYEQYF
TGTGCCAGCAGTTTAAGGGACAGGGTCTACGAGCAGTACTTC
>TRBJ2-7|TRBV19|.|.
CASSISRDKRYEQYF
TGTGCCAGTAGTATCTCCCGGGACAAAAGATACGAGCAGTACTTC
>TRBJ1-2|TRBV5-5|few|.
CASSSRGMQVRYTF
TGTGCCAGCAGCTCCCGAGGGATGCAGGTCCGCTACACCTTC
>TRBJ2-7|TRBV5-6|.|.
CASSRLGVGEQYF
TGTGCCAGCAGCAGGCTCGGGGTAGGCGAGCAGTACTTC
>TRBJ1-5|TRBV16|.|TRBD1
CASSHQGVYSNQPQHF
TGTGCCAGCAGCCACCAGGGGGTCTATAGCAATCAGCCCCAGCATTTT
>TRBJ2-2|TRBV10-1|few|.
CASSELSTGELFF
TGCGCCAGCAGTGAATTGTCCACCGGGGAGCTGTTTTTT
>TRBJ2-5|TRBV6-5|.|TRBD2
CASSYGSAGTGETQYF
TGTGCCAGCAGTTACGGGTCAGCGGGAACCGGAGAGACCCAGTACTTC
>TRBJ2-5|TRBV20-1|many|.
CSAPGGAKQETQYF
TGCAGTGCTCCCGGCGGGGCGAAACAAGAGACCCAGTACTTC
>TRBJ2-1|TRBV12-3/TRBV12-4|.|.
CASSPGRGNYNEQFF
TGTGCCAGCAGCCCAGGGAGGGGGAACTACAATGAGCAGTTCTTC
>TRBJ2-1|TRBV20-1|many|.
CSARGTYNEQFF
TGCAGTGCTCGGGGAACCTACAATGAGCAGTTCTTC
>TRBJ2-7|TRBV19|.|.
CASSFRGAYEQYF
TGTGCCAGTAGCTTTAGAGGTGCTTACGAGCAGTACTTC
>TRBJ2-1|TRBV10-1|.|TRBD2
CASSVLAGRHNEQFF
TGCGCCAGCAGTGTTCTAGCGGGGAGACACAATGAGCAGTTCTTC
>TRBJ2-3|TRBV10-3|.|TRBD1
CAISPGQGPDTQYF
TGTGCCATCAGTCCGGGACAGGGCCCAGATACGCAGTATTTT
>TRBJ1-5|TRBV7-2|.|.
CASSSSGSHNQPQHF
TGTGCCAGCAGCTCCTCGGGGTCTCACAATCAGCCCCAGCATTTT
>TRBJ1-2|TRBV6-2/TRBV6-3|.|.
CASSRWVGGYTF
TGTGCCAGCAGTCGGTGGGTCGGCGGCTACACCTTC
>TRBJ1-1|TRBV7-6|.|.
CASNRANTEAFF
TGTGCCAGCAACAGGGCGAACACTGAAGCTTTCTTT
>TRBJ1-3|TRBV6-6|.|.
CASSYPITDGSGNTIYF
TGTGCCAGCAGTTACCCAATTACGGACGGTTCTGGAAACACCATATATTTT
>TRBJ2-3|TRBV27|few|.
CASRIAGTLHTDTQYF
TGTGCCAGCAGAATTGCCGGGACATTACACACAGATACGCAGTATTTT
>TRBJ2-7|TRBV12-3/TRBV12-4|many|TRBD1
CASSPRDRGIYYEQYF
TGTGCCAGCAGTCCTCGGGACAGAGGAATTTACTACGAGCAGTACTTC
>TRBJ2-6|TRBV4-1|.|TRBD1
CASSNRDRGTSGANVLTF
TGCGCCAGCAGCAACCGGGACAGGGGGACTTCTGGGGCCAACGTCCTGACTTTC
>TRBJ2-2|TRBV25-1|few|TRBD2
CASSEKRLAGGMAGELFF
TGTGCCAGCAGTGAAAAACGACTAGCGGGAGGAATGGCCGGGGAGCTGTTTTTT
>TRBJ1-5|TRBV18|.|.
CASSPTGLGQPQHF
TGTGCCAGCTCGCCTACGGGCTTGGGTCAGCCCCAGCATTTT
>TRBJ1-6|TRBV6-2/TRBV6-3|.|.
CASRWGNDSPLHF
TGTGCCAGCAGGTGGGGGAATGATTCACCCCTCCACTTT
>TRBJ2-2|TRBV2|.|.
CASTGSLLNTGELFF
TGTGCCAGTACCGGGAGCCTCTTGAACACCGGGGAGCTGTTTTTT
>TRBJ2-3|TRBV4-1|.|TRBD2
CASSQELWGGYRDTQYF
TGCGCCAGCAGCCAAGAGCTGTGGGGGGGGTATCGAGATACGCAGTATTTT
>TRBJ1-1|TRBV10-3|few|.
CAIREGRRNTEAFF
TGTGCCATCAGAGAGGGGAGGCGGAACACTGAAGCTTTCTTT
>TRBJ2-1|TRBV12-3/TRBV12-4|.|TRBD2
CASSHGTSGRAHEQFF
TGTGCCAGCAGCCATGGGACTAGCGGGAGGGCCCATGAGCAGTTCTTC
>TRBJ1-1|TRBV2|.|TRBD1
CATSGPGQGEAEAFF
TGTGCCACCAGTGGTCCGGGACAGGGGGAAGCTGAAGCTTTCTTT
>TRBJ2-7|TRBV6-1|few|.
CASSTRDKGRDEQYF
TGTGCCAGCAGTACCCGGGACAAAGGACGCGACGAGCAGTACTTC
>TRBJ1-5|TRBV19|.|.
CASSILEGQPQHF
TGTGCCAGTAGTATACTCGAGGGTCAGCCCCAGCATTTT
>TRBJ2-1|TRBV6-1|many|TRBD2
CASSVETSGRGWYVNEQFF
TGTGCCAGCAGTGTGGAGACTAGCGGGAGAGGGTGGTATGTTAATGAGCAGTTCTTC
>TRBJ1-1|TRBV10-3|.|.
CAISESGTPTEAFF
TGTGCCATCAGTGAGTCAGGAACTCCCACTGAAGCTTTCTTT
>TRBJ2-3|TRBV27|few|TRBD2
CASVKTGTSFFTQYF
TGTGCCAGCGTTAAAACCGGGACTAGTTTCTTTACGCAGTATTTT
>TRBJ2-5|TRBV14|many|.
CASSQVTLGTQYF
TGTGCCAGCAGCCAAGTAACCTTGGGGACCCAGTACTTC
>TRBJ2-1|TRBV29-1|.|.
CSVDDGYNEQFF
TGCAGCGTCGACGACGGGTACAATGAGCAGTTCTTC
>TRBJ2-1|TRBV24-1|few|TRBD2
CATSDASAGAPSYNEQFF
TGTGCCACCAGTGATGCCTCAGCGGGAGCCCCCTCCTACAATGAGCAGTTCTTC
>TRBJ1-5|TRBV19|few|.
CASSILANQGPQHF
TGTGCCAGTAGTATATTGGCGAACCAGGGGCCCCAGCATTTT
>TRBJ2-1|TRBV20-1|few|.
CSARLQGLSSYNEQFF
TGCAGTGCTAGATTGCAGGGACTTAGCTCCTACAATGAGCAGTTCTTC
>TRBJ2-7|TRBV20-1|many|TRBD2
CSAGGGSSYEQYF
TGCAGCGCCGGTGGCGGGAGCTCCTACGAGCAGTACTTC
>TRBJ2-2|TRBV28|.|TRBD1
CASSSPWTGAGELFF
TGTGCCAGCAGTTCCCCCTGGACAGGGGCCGGGGAGCTGTTTTTT
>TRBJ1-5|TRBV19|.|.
CASTRTANQPQHF
TGTGCCAGTACACGGACAGCCAATCAGCCCCAGCATTTT
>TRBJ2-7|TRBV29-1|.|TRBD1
CSVYGQGPASYEQYF
TGCAGCGTCTATGGACAGGGCCCTGCTTCCTACGAGCAGTACTTC
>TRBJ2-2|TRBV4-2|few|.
CASSRAGATGELFF
TGTGCCAGCAGCCGGGCAGGGGCCACCGGGGAGCTGTTTTTT
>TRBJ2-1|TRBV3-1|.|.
CASSQGSGVSYNEQFF
TGTGCCAGCAGCCAAGGTTCGGGAGTGTCCTACAATGAGCAGTTCTTC
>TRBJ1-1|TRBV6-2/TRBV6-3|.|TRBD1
CASRGQGRLNTEAFF
TGTGCCAGCAGAGGACAGGGACGATTGAACACTGAAGCTTTCTTT
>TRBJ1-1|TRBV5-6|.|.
CASSLAIWGPNGNTEAFF
TGTGCCAGCAGCTTGGCGATTTGGGGACCCAATGGGAACACTGAAGCTTTCTTT
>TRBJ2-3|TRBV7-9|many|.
CASSSIFGASDTQYF
TGTGCCAGCAGCTCGATTTTCGGAGCATCAGATACGCAGTATTTT